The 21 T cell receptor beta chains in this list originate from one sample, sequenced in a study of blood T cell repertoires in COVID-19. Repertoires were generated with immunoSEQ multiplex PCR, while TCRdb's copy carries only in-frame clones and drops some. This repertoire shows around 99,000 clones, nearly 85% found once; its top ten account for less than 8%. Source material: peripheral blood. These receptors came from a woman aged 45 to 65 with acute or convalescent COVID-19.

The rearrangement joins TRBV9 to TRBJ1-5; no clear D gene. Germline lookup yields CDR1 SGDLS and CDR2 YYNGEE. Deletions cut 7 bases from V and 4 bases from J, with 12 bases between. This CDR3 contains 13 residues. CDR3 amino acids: CASPGWPNQPQHF. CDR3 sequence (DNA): TGTGCCAGCCCGGGATGGCCGAATCAGCCCCAGCATTTT. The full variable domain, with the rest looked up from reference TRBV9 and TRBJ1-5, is DSGVTQTPKHLITATGQRVTLRCSPRSGDLSVYWYQQSLDQGLQFLIQYYNGEERAKGNILERFSAQQFPDLHSELNLSSLELGDSALYFCASPGWPNQPQHFGDGTRLSIL.

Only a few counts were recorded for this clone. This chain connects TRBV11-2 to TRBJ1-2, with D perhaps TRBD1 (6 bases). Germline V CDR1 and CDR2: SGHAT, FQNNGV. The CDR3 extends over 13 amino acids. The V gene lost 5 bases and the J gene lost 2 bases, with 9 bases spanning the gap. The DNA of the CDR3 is TGTGCCAGCAGCCAGGGACACAACTATGGCTACACCTTC. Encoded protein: CASSQGHNYGYTF.

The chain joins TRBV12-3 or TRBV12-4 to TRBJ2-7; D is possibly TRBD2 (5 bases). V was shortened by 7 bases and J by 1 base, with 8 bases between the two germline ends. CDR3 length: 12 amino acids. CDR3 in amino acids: CASKGDSYEQYF. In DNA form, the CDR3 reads TGTGCCAGCAAGGGAGATTCCTACGAGCAGTACTTC.

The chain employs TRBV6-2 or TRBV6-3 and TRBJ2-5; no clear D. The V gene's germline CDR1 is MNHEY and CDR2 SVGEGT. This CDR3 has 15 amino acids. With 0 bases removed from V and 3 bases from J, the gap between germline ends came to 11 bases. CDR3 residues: CASSYSITQKETQYF. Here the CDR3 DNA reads TGTGCCAGCAGTTACTCTATCACGCAGAAAGAGACCCAGTACTTC.

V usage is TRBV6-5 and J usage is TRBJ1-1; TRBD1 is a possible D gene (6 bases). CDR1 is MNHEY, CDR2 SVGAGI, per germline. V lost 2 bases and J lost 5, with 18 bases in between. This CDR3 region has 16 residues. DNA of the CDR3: TGTGCCAGCAGTTACCCCGCCGGGGGGGGGCTTACTGAAGCTTTCTTT. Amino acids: CASSYPAGGGLTEAFF.

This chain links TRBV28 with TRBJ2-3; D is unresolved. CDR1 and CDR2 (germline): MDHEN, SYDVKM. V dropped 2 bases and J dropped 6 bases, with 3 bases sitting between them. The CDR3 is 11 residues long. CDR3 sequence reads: CASSLEDTQYF. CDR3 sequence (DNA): TGTGCCAGCAGTTTAGAGGATACGCAGTATTTT.

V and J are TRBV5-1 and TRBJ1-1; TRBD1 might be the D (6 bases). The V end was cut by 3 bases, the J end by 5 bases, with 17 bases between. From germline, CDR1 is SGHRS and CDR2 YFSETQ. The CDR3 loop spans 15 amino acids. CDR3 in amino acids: CASSSGGSGRTEAFF. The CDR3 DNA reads TGCGCCAGCAGCTCGGGGGGCTCGGGGAGGACTGAAGCTTTCTTT.

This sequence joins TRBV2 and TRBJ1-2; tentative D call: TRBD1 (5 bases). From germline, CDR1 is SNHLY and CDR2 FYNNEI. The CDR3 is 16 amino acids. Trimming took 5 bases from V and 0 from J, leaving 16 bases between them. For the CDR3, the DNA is TGTGCCAGCAGTCCTGCCCCCGGGGGGACTAACTATGGCTACACCTTC. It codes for CASSPAPGGTNYGYTF. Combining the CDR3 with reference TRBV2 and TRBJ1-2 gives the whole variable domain EPEVTQTPSHQVTQMGQEVILRCVPISNHLYFYWYRQILGQKVEFLVSFYNNEISEKSEIFDDQFSVERPDGSNFTLKIRSTKLEDSAMYFCASSPAPGGTNYGYTFGSGTRLTVV.

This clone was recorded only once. In nucleotides, the CDR3 is TGTGCCAGCAGCTTAGAGACAGATTCACCCCTCCACTTT. Amino acids: CASSLETDSPLHF. V usage is TRBV7-9 and J usage is TRBJ1-6; possibly TRBD1 for D (5 bases). CDR1 and CDR2 from the germline V gene are SEHNR and FQNEAQ (reference sequence). The V gene lost 1 base and the J gene lost 8 bases, with 6 bases spanning the gap. The CDR3 totals 13 residues.

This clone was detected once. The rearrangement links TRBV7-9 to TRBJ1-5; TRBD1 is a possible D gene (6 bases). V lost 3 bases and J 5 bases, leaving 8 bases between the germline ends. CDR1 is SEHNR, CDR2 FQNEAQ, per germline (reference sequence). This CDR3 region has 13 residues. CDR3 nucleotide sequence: TGTGCCAGCAGCTTTGGGGGCGATCAGCCCCAGCATTTT. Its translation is CASSFGGDQPQHF.

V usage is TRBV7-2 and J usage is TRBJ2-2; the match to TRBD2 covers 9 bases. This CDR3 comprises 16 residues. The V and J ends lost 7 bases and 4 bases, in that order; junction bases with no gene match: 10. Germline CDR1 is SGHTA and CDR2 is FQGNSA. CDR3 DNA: TGTGCCAGCACGCGACGCGGGGGGGCAGGCACCGGGGAGCTGTTTTTT. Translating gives CASTRRGGAGTGELFF.

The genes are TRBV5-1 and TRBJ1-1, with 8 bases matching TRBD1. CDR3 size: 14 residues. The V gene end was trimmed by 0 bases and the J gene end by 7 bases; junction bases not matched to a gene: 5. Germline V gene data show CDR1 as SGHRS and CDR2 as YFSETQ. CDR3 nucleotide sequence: TGCGCCAGCAGCTTGGGCAGGGGGCCTGGTGAAGCTTTCTTT. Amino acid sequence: CASSLGRGPGEAFF. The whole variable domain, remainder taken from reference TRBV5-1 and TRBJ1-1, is KAGVTQTPRYLIKTRGQQVTLSCSPISGHRSVSWYQQTPGQGLQFLFEYFSETQRNKGNFPGRFSGRQFSNSRSEMNVSTLELGDSALYLCASSLGRGPGEAFFGQGTRLTVV.

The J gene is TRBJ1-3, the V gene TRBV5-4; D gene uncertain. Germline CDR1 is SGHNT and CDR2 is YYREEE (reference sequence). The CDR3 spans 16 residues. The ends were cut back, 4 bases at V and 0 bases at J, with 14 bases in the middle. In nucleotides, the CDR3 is TGTGCCAGCAGCGCGGCTCCCCGCACCTCTGGAAACACCATATATTTT. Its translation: CASSAAPRTSGNTIYF. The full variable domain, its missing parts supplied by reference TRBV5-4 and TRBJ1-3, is ETGVTQSPTHLIKTRGQQVTLRCSSQSGHNTVSWYQQALGQGPQFIFQYYREEENGRGNFPPRFSGLQFPNYSSELNVNALELDDSALYLCASSAAPRTSGNTIYFGEGSWLTVV.

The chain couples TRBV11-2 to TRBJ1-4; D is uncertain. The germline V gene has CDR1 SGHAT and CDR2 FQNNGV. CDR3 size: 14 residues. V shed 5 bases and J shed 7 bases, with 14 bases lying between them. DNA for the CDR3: TGTGCCAGCAGCCTATTATCCGGAGGTGAAAAACTGTTTTTT. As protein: CASSLLSGGEKLFF.

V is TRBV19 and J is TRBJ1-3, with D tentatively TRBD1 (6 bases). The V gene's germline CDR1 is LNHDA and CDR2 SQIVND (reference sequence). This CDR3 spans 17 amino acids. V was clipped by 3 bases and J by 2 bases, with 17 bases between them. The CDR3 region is CASSMGTSGLTGNTIYF. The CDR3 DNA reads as TGTGCCAGTAGTATGGGGACATCCGGGCTGACTGGAAACACCATATATTTT.

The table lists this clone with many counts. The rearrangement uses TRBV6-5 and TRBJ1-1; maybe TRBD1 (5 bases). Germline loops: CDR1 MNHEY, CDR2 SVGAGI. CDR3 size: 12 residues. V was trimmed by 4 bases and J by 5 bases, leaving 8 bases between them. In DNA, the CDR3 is TGTGCCAGCAGTTCCCAGGGAACTGAAGCTTTCTTT. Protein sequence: CASSSQGTEAFF.

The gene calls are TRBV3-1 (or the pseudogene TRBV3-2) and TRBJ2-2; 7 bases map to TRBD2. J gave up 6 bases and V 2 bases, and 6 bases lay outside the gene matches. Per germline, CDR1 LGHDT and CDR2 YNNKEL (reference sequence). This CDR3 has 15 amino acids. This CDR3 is CASSQRGEGSGELFF. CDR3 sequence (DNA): TGTGCCAGCAGCCAACGGGGGGAAGGGTCCGGGGAGCTGTTTTTT.

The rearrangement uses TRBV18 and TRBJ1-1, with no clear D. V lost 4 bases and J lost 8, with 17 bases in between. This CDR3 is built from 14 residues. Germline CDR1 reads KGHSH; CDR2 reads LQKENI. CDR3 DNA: TGTGCCAGCTCACTAAACAGCCCTCCCAGCGAAGCTTTCTTT. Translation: CASSLNSPPSEAFF.

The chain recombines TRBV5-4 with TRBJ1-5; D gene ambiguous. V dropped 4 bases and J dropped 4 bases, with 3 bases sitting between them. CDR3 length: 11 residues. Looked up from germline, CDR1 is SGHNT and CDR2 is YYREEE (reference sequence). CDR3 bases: TGTGCCAGCAGCCCAAATCAGCCCCAGCATTTT. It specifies CASSPNQPQHF.

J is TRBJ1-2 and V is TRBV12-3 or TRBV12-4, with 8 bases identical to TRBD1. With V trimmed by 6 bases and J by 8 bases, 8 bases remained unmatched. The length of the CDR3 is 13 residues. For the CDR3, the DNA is TGTGCCAGCAGGAAACACCCAGGGGGCGGCTACACCTTC. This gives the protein CASRKHPGGGYTF.

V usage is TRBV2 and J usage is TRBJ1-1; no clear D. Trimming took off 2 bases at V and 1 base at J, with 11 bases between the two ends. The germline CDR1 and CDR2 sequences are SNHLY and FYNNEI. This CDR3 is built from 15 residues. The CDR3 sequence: CASSEYSTENTEAFF. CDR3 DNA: TGTGCCAGCAGTGAATATAGTACAGAGAACACTGAAGCTTTCTTT.